The table lists the clone carrying this TCR beta chain with a few counts. This sample is drawn from a study of blood T cell repertoires in COVID-19. Study-wide background: The United States, Italy and Spain were the sources of the acute and convalescent COVID-19 samples. In each case, the material was cDNA or gDNA derived from T cells, B-cell-depleted T cells, or PBMCs.

With 2 bases clipped from V and 6 bases from J, the junction kept 8 bases outside the gene matches. Germline lookup yields CDR1 SGHTA and CDR2 FQGNSA. CDR3 length equals 15 residues. This table comes from immunoSEQ multiplex PCR, and its TCRdb copy is limited to in-frame clones, with some not included. The sample lists around 80,000 clones, around 87% occurring once. This clonotype originated in a man at least 80 years old with active or convalescent COVID-19. Sequenced: peripheral blood. This rearrangement joins TRBV7-2 to TRBJ1-2; 8 nucleotides line up with TRBD1. The CDR3 spells CASSLQTGEQHGYTF. CDR3 DNA: TGTGCCAGCAGCTTACAGACAGGGGAGCAACATGGCTACACCTTC.